This T cell receptor beta chain was identified in a study of cytomegalovirus exposure and HLA in healthy donors. The germline V gene encodes CDR1 SGHRS and CDR2 YFSETQ. The V gene end was trimmed by 7 bases and the J gene end by 7 bases; junction bases not matched to a gene: 6. The CDR3 covers 14 residues. PCR was performed using 60 Vbeta and 13 Jbeta primers. Assay: immunoSEQ multiplex PCR; the TCRdb copy retains only in-frame clones and omits some. The table has around 190,000 clones, about 80% seen once; the top ten hold more than 3%. The material sequenced was PBMCs. This chain links TRBV5-1 with TRBJ1-6, with 9 bases that match TRBD1. This clonotype originated in a man aged 35-49 years in good health and CMV-seropositive. The CDR3 DNA reads TGCGCCAGCGACCCCGGACAGGGGAATTCACCCCTCCACTTT. This sequence encodes CASDPGQGNSPLHF. Variable domain in full (rest from reference TRBV5-1 and TRBJ1-6): KAGVTQTPRYLIKTRGQQVTLSCSPISGHRSVSWYQQTPGQGLQFLFEYFSETQRNKGNFPGRFSGRQFSNSRSEMNVSTLELGDSALYLCASDPGQGNSPLHFGNGTRLTVT.